This T cell receptor beta chain was observed in a study of T cell responses to AZD1222 COVID-19 vaccine. Overall study findings and caveats: Unmutated variant regions are reportedly the target of nearly half of TCRs that are spike-specific. Every sample of the repertoires postdated the peak T cell response.

CDR1 is SEHNR, CDR2 FQNEAQ, per germline (reference sequence). The CDR3 length is 15 residues. V was shortened by 0 bases and J by 5 bases, with 11 bases between the two germline ends. Comments on this clone: Antigen: not known.

Sequenced by immunoSEQ multiplex PCR; TCRdb stores in-frame clones only, minus some. The data contain tens of thousands of clones, about 80% of them seen just once; the ten biggest clones take up roughly 4.9%. Sequences were derived from peripheral blood, sampled 28 days after the second AZD1222 dose. The chain recombines TRBV7-9 with TRBJ1-5, with no clear D. The origin of this receptor is an adult who received the AZD1222 COVID-19 vaccine. CDR3 region: CASSLANGSDQPQHF. The CDR3 nucleotides are TGTGCCAGCAGCTTAGCGAATGGGTCGGATCAGCCCCAGCATTTT.